The 30 T cell receptor beta chains in this list originate from one sample, sequenced in a study of OX40 agonist ivuxolimab in advanced cancers. Sequenced by immunoSEQ multiplex PCR; TCRdb stores in-frame clones only, minus some. The table shows fewer than 90,000 clones, with approximately 93% occurring only once. The input for sequencing was CD4+ or CD8+ T cells sorted from blood, taken in a trial of the OX40 agonist ivuxolimab. These receptors all come from an adult with an advanced solid tumor such as melanoma, head and neck, liver or kidney cancer.

This rearrangement joins TRBV27 to TRBJ2-1, with 8 bases matching TRBD2. Losses at the gene ends were 7 bases for V and 4 bases for J; bases not matched to a gene: 9. Germline V gene data show CDR1 as MNHEY and CDR2 as SMNVEV (reference sequence). The CDR3 covers 15 residues. The CDR3 spells CASTRIAGTYNEQFF. The CDR3 nucleotides are TGTGCCAGCACCCGCATAGCGGGGACTTACAATGAGCAGTTCTTC.

The genes are TRBV10-2 and TRBJ2-5; 8 nucleotides match TRBD2. The germline gives CDR1 WSHSY, CDR2 SAAADI. The V gene end was trimmed by 3 bases and the J gene end by 3 bases; junction bases not matched to a gene: 18. This CDR3 has 19 residues. CDR3 in DNA: TGCGCCAGCAGTGAACCTCAAGGGGGTAGCGGGGAGTGGGAAGAGACCCAGTACTTC. It codes for CASSEPQGGSGEWEETQYF.

The V call is TRBV25-1, the J call TRBJ2-1; the D gene could be TRBD1 or TRBD2 (5 bases each). The germline V gene encodes CDR1 MGHDK and CDR2 SYGVNS. The CDR3 extends over 14 amino acids. Trimming stripped 6 bases from V and 9 bases from J, with 18 bases between. Here the CDR3 DNA reads TGTGCCAGCAGCCCCGGGACCCGCGGTGTTGAGCAGTTCTTC. Protein product: CASSPGTRGVEQFF.

V is TRBV30 and J is TRBJ2-1; TRBD2 is a possible D gene (5 bases). The CDR3 is 12 amino acids. Trimming took off 0 bases at V and 9 bases at J, with 9 bases between the two ends. Germline-derived CDR1 and CDR2 are GTSNPN and SVGIG (reference sequence). The CDR3: CAWSVGASEQFF. The CDR3, as DNA: TGTGCCTGGAGTGTGGGAGCTTCTGAGCAGTTCTTC.

The V call is TRBV9, the J call TRBJ1-2; a possible D gene is TRBD1 (6 bases). The V and J ends lost 4 bases and 7 bases respectively, with 23 bases between them. CDR1 SGDLS and CDR2 YYNGEE come from the germline V gene. There are 16 residues in the CDR3. DNA for the CDR3: TGTGCCAGCAGCCCAGATTGGGGGGGCGGCCCCAGTGGCTACACCTTC. It codes for CASSPDWGGGPSGYTF.

The chain joins TRBV7-6 to TRBJ2-7; 8 bases fit TRBD1. This CDR3 spans 15 amino acids. The V gene's germline CDR1 is SGHVS and CDR2 FNYEAQ. J lost 3 bases, V lost 1 base, and 5 bases had no gene match. The CDR3: CASSLGDRSNYEQYF. CDR3 in DNA: TGTGCCAGCAGCTTAGGGGACAGGTCTAACTACGAGCAGTACTTC.

This clone was counted a single time. This chain links TRBV11-2 with TRBJ2-7; no clear D gene. V dropped 3 bases and J dropped 5 bases, with 8 bases sitting between them. CDR1 SGHAT and CDR2 FQNNGV come from the germline V gene. The CDR3 is 12 amino acids. The CDR3 bases are TGTGCCAGCAGCTTCAGCCCGGACGAGCAGTACTTC. This sequence encodes CASSFSPDEQYF.

The rearrangement links TRBV4-3 to TRBJ2-3; 8 bases match TRBD2. This CDR3 has 15 residues. Germline values: CDR1 LGHNA, CDR2 YSLEER. With 0 bases clipped from V and 4 bases from J, the junction kept 3 bases outside the gene matches. For the CDR3, the DNA is TGCGCCAGCAGCCAAGATCTCGGGGGGGCAGATACGCAGTATTTT. Amino acid sequence: CASSQDLGGADTQYF.

The chain recombines TRBV9 with TRBJ2-7, with D possibly matching TRBD2 (6 bases). The V gene's germline CDR1 is SGDLS and CDR2 YYNGEE. The CDR3 totals 15 residues. The V and J ends lost 0 bases and 6 bases respectively, with 16 bases between them. CDR3 nucleotide sequence: TGTGCCAGCAGCGTAGCGGACGGGAGCTGGATCGAGCAGTACTTC. Translated: CASSVADGSWIEQYF.

This clone was detected only a few times. This chain connects TRBV19 to TRBJ1-4; D remains unclear. Germline values: CDR1 LNHDA, CDR2 SQIVND (reference sequence). This CDR3 has 10 residues. V shed 7 bases and J shed 8 bases, with 5 bases lying between them. CDR3 sequence: CASMGEKLFF. In DNA, the CDR3 is TGTGCCAGTATGGGCGAAAAACTGTTTTTT.

This clone occurred once. This rearrangement joins TRBV30 to TRBJ2-7; tentatively, D is TRBD1 (7 bases). From germline, CDR1 is GTSNPN and CDR2 SVGIG (reference sequence). The CDR3 contains 14 residues. Trimming left V 1 base short and J 3 bases short, with 13 bases between. CDR3 sequence reads: CAWSEMRDSYEQYF. CDR3 nucleotide sequence: TGTGCCTGGAGTGAAATGCGGGACAGCTACGAGCAGTACTTC.

This chain connects TRBV6-1 to TRBJ1-5; D is unclear. Germline V gene data show CDR1 as MNHNS and CDR2 as SASEGT. The CDR3 has 12 amino acids. Trimming cost V 11 bases and J 7 bases, with 15 bases left between them. DNA of the CDR3: TGTGCCTCCGGGGAAGGGAGACAGCCCCAGCATTTT. This encodes CASGEGRQPQHF.

The chain joins TRBV4-2 to TRBJ1-2, with D tentatively TRBD1 (5 bases). Germline V gives CDR1 LGHNA, CDR2 YNFKEQ. The CDR3 is 15 amino acids. Trimming took 0 bases from V and 6 from J, leaving 14 bases between them. CDR3 loop: CASSQELKGVDGYTF. In DNA, the CDR3 is TGTGCCAGCAGCCAAGAGTTGAAAGGGGTGGATGGCTACACCTTC.

The V gene is TRBV7-9, the J gene TRBJ1-4; 8 positions agree with TRBD1. V lost 3 bases and J lost 5; bases outside the gene matches: 14. The CDR3 runs 18 residues. The V gene's germline CDR1 is SEHNR and CDR2 FQNEAQ (reference sequence). In DNA, the CDR3 is TGTGCCAGCAGCTTGCTTGGGACAGGCAGCCTTCAAAATGAAAAACTGTTTTTT. Its protein product is CASSLLGTGSLQNEKLFF.

This chain uses TRBV27 with TRBJ2-2; the D is unclear. Germline lookup yields CDR1 MNHEY and CDR2 SMNVEV (reference sequence). The length of the CDR3 is 15 residues. Trimming left V 3 bases short and J 7 bases short, with 15 bases between. The CDR3 bases are TGTGCCAGCAGTTTGGCGATTTCGAGTCACGGGGAGCTGTTTTTT. This sequence encodes CASSLAISSHGELFF.

The V gene is TRBV10-2, the J gene TRBJ1-1; D remains unclear. V was trimmed by 7 bases and J by 4 bases, leaving 7 bases between them. This CDR3 is 11 amino acids long. From germline, CDR1 is WSHSY and CDR2 SAAADI. The CDR3 nucleotides read TGCGCCAGCAAACGGGGCACTGAAGCTTTCTTT. Residues: CASKRGTEAFF.

This clone has only a few counts. The same CDR3 is also encoded by other DNA sequences in this sample. The chain combines TRBV11-2 with TRBJ2-3; D is undetermined. The V and J ends lost 5 bases and 0 bases respectively, with 6 bases between them. The CDR3 consists of 13 residues. CDR1 and CDR2 (germline): SGHAT, FQNNGV. CDR3 protein: CASSLGSTDTQYF. The CDR3 nucleotides are TGTGCCAGCAGCCTCGGGAGCACAGATACGCAGTATTTT. Together with reference TRBV11-2 and TRBJ2-3, the CDR3 gives the full variable domain: EAGVAQSPRYKIIEKRQSVAFWCNPISGHATLYWYQQILGQGPKLLIQFQNNGVVDDSQLPKDRFSAERLKGVDSTLKIQPAKLEDSAVYLCASSLGSTDTQYFGPGTRLTVL.

This clone is a singleton in its sample. The chain is built from TRBV5-6 and TRBJ2-2, with TRBD1 matching over 9 bases. The CDR3 totals 17 residues. Germline CDR1 SGHDT, CDR2 YYEEEE. V gave up 5 bases and J gave up 0 bases; unmatched junction bases: 8. CDR3 sequence (DNA): TGTGCCAGCAGTCCCTACCGGGACAGGGCGAACACCGGGGAGCTGTTTTTT. Translating it yields CASSPYRDRANTGELFF.

A remark on this clone: One junction end does not reproduce the germline sequence, and a read error may be involved. The rearrangement links TRBV7-7 to TRBJ2-5; no reliable D call. CDR1 and CDR2 from the germline V gene are SSHAT and FNYEAQ (reference sequence). This CDR3 is 13 amino acids long. In DNA form, the CDR3 reads TGTGCTAGCAGCTTACTGGTCCAAGAGACCCAGTACTTC. Translating gives CASSLLVQETQYF.

V gene TRBV4-1 combines with J gene TRBJ2-1, with D hard to call. CDR1 is MGHRA and CDR2 is YSYEKL in the germline V gene. The CDR3 extends over 15 amino acids. Trimming stripped 1 base from V and 2 bases from J, with 9 bases between. CDR3 nucleotide sequence: TGCGCCAGCAGCCAAGGGGGAATTCCCTACAATGAGCAGTTCTTC. Residues: CASSQGGIPYNEQFF.

The CDR3 region is CASSLIDRGLFTEAFF. DNA for the CDR3: TGTGCCAGCAGCTTGATTGACAGGGGGCTTTTCACTGAAGCTTTCTTT. The chain employs TRBV5-6 and TRBJ1-1; 10 nucleotides line up with TRBD1. Trimming took 1 base from V and 4 from J; bases not matched to a gene: 7. The CDR3 is 16 amino acids. Germline V gives CDR1 SGHDT, CDR2 YYEEEE.

The rearrangement links TRBV4-1 to TRBJ1-2; a weak D match, TRBD1 (6 bases). The CDR3 consists of 14 residues. The germline V gene encodes CDR1 MGHRA and CDR2 YSYEKL. Trimming shortened V by 2 bases and J by 4 bases, and 11 bases separated the two germline ends. The CDR3 nucleotides are TGCGCCAGCAGCCAATTTGGGACAAGCTATGGCTACACCTTC. It is translated as CASSQFGTSYGYTF.

The rearrangement uses TRBV7-9 and TRBJ2-2; 10 bases match TRBD2. Germline-derived CDR1 and CDR2 are SEHNR and FQNEAQ (reference sequence). The V segment lost 5 bases and the J segment 1 base; nucleotides outside the gene matches: 4. This CDR3 region has 16 residues. The DNA of the CDR3 is TGTGCCAGCAGCCCTACTAGCGGGAAGAACACCGGGGAGCTGTTTTTT. It encodes CASSPTSGKNTGELFF.

This chain connects TRBV15 to TRBJ2-7; D may be TRBD2 (6 bases). Trimming stripped 8 bases from V and 0 bases from J, with 8 bases between. Germline V lookup: CDR1 LNHNV, CDR2 YYDKDF (reference sequence). The CDR3 length is 12 residues. For the CDR3, the DNA is TGTGCCACCGGGAGGAACTCCTACGAGCAGTACTTC. This gives the protein CATGRNSYEQYF. Combining the CDR3 with reference TRBV15 and TRBJ2-7 gives the whole variable domain DAMVIQNPRYQVTQFGKPVTLSCSQTLNHNVMYWYQQKSSQAPKLLFHYYDKDFNNEADTPDNFQSRRPNTSFCFLDIRSPGLGDTAMYLCATGRNSYEQYFGPGTRLTVT.

The chain is built from TRBV27 and TRBJ2-7; no clear D gene. CDR3 size: 11 residues. Germline V gives CDR1 MNHEY, CDR2 SMNVEV (reference sequence). The V and J ends lost 6 bases and 2 bases respectively, with 5 bases between them. CDR3 protein: CASRSTYEQYF. CDR3 DNA sequence: TGTGCCAGCAGAAGCACCTACGAGCAGTACTTC.

The chain carries TRBV4-2 and TRBJ2-7, with TRBD1 matching 7 bases. The V segment lost 1 base and the J segment 0 bases; nucleotides outside the gene matches: 3. Germline assignment: CDR1 LGHNA and CDR2 YNFKEQ. The CDR3 covers 15 residues. The chain's CDR3 is CASSQVGQVSYEQYF. For the CDR3, the DNA is TGTGCCAGCAGCCAAGTAGGACAGGTCTCCTACGAGCAGTACTTC.

The rearrangement uses TRBV9 and TRBJ2-3; 11 bases align to TRBD2. Germline CDR1 and CDR2: SGDLS and YYNGEE. V lost 4 bases, J lost 1 base, and 5 bases stayed unmatched. The CDR3 loop spans 16 amino acids. The CDR3 protein is CASSPLTSGGTDTQYF. Written as DNA, the CDR3 is TGTGCCAGCAGCCCACTGACTAGCGGGGGCACAGATACGCAGTATTTT.

The V call is TRBV2, the J call TRBJ2-1; D might be TRBD2 (5 bases). Per germline, CDR1 SNHLY and CDR2 FYNNEI. The V and J ends lost 4 bases and 3 bases respectively, with 7 bases between them. The CDR3 extends over 13 amino acids. The CDR3 nucleotides are TGTGCCAGCAGTGCCGGGGACTACAATGAGCAGTTCTTC. It encodes CASSAGDYNEQFF.

This clone was found once. The chain recombines TRBV19 with TRBJ2-5; 12 bases line up with TRBD2. This CDR3 has 15 residues. V shed 6 bases and J 1 base; nucleotides not matched to a gene: 3. The germline V gene encodes CDR1 LNHDA and CDR2 SQIVND (reference sequence). This CDR3 reads CASSPTSGGQETQYF. The CDR3 DNA sequence: TGTGCCAGTAGCCCGACTAGCGGGGGCCAAGAGACCCAGTACTTC.

The rearrangement joins TRBV29-1 to TRBJ2-3; 11 positions match TRBD2. The CDR3 length is 13 residues. V lost 7 bases and J lost 6; bases outside the gene matches: 6. The germline CDR1 and CDR2 sequences are SQVTM and ANQGSEA. The CDR3 reads CSGTSGSMDTQYF. CDR3 in DNA: TGCAGCGGCACTAGCGGGAGTATGGATACGCAGTATTTT.